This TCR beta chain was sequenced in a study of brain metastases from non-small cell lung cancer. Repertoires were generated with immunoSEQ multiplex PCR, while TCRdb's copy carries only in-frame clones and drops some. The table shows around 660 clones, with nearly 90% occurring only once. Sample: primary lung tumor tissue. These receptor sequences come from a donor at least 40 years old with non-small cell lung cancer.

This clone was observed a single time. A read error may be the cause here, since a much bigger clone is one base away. In DNA form, the CDR3 reads TGTGCCAGTAGCCCGACAGAAGAGTTCTACGAGCAGTACTTC. It specifies CASSPTEEFYEQYF. V is TRBV19 and J is TRBJ2-7, with D maybe TRBD1 (5 bases). The CDR3 runs to 14 residues. Trimming took off 6 bases at V and 3 bases at J, with 15 bases between the two ends. Germline V CDR1 and CDR2: LNHDA, SQIVND (reference sequence).